A selection of T cell receptor beta chains follows, all from one sample in a study of Tregs in tolerant kidney transplant recipients. TCRdb's copy holds only in-frame clones and misses some; the assay was immunoSEQ multiplex PCR. The table lists around 52,000 clones, 83% of them singletons. Sequencing input: CD4+ T cells from blood. The receptors derive from a human donor in good health. The CDR3 runs from the conserved cysteine through the conserved F or W. D genes are given only for firm matches. The size entry is marked missing in some rows and otherwise reads once, few, many or a size class.

j_call d_call clone_size v_call cdr3_aa cdr3_nt
TRBJ1-2 TRBD1 - TRBV9 CASSGTGTGSLWGYTF TGTGCCAGCAGCGGTACCGGGACAGGGAGCCTCTGGGGCTACACCTTC
TRBJ2-3 TRBD2 once TRBV7-3 CASSFGGSKTDTQYF TGTGCCAGCAGCTTCGGCGGGAGTAAAACAGATACGCAGTATTTT
TRBJ2-3 - once TRBV5-1 CASSRRLESGNPDTQYF TGCGCCAGCAGCCGCAGACTGGAAAGTGGGAATCCAGATACGCAGTATTTT
TRBJ2-1 - - TRBV19 CASIARTSNEQFF TGTGCCAGTATCGCCCGGACTTCCAATGAGCAGTTCTTC
TRBJ2-2 TRBD2 - TRBV9 CASSVTSGVGSGELFF TGTGCCAGCAGCGTGACTAGCGGGGTAGGATCCGGGGAGCTGTTTTTT
TRBJ2-1 TRBD1 - TRBV10-3 CAISGTGGLNEQFF TGTGCCATCAGCGGGACAGGGGGCTTAAATGAGCAGTTCTTC
TRBJ2-1 - - TRBV7-2 CASSPPQFF TGTGCCAGCAGCCCCCCCCAGTTCTTC
TRBJ1-1 - - TRBV4-1 CASSQGDPRFGAFF TGCGCCAGCAGCCAAGGGGACCCCCGCTTCGGAGCTTTCTTT
TRBJ2-1 - once TRBV6-5 CASSPTPGPYNEQFF TGTGCCAGCAGCCCAACTCCGGGACCATACAATGAGCAGTTCTTC
TRBJ2-7 - medium-sized TRBV29-1 CSVHSESSYEQYF TGCAGCGTTCATTCCGAGAGCTCCTACGAGCAGTACTTC
TRBJ1-2 - few TRBV7-9 CASSPARGYGYTF TGTGCCAGCAGCCCCGCGAGGGGATATGGCTACACCTTC
TRBJ1-2 - - TRBV4-2 CASSHDPGTDYGYTF TGTGCCAGCAGCCATGATCCAGGGACTGACTATGGCTACACCTTC
TRBJ1-2 - - TRBV19 CASRGLGTDYGYTF TGTGCCAGTAGGGGTTTGGGGACTGACTATGGCTACACCTTC
TRBJ1-4 TRBD1 - TRBV9 CASSVGPGQGGEKLFF TGTGCCAGCAGCGTAGGGCCCGGACAGGGGGGTGAAAAACTGTTTTTT
TRBJ1-3 - - TRBV5-4 CASSLAGGGNTIYF TGTGCCAGCAGCTTGGCAGGCGGTGGAAACACCATATATTTT
TRBJ1-2 - - TRBV12-5 CASGLVLGQGGANYGYTF TGTGCTAGTGGTTTGGTACTGGGGCAAGGAGGAGCTAACTATGGCTACACCTTC
TRBJ2-3 - few TRBV7-6 CASSLELGTDTQYF TGTGCCAGCAGCTTAGAACTTGGGACAGATACGCAGTATTTT
TRBJ1-2 - - TRBV6-6 CASSYPQDYGYTF TGTGCCAGCAGTTACCCGCAGGACTATGGCTACACCTTC
TRBJ2-7 - - TRBV19 CASSFGGSYEQYF TGTGCCAGTAGTTTCGGGGGCTCCTACGAGCAGTACTTC
TRBJ1-1 - - TRBV7-8 CASSLPQQGYTEAFF TGTGCCAGCAGCTTACCCCAACAGGGTTACACTGAAGCTTTCTTT
TRBJ2-5 - once TRBV5-1 CASSLSRRKIQETQYF TGCGCCAGCAGCTTGAGTCGGCGAAAAATCCAAGAGACCCAGTACTTC
TRBJ1-1 - once TRBV19 CASSIDRMTEAFF TGTGCCAGTAGTATAGATCGTATGACTGAAGCTTTCTTT
TRBJ2-3 - - TRBV5-4 CASSLRSGYTDTQYF TGTGCCAGCAGCTTACGTAGCGGCTACACAGATACGCAGTATTTT
TRBJ1-4 TRBD1 once TRBV5-1 CASSLQGAATNEKLFF TGCGCCAGCAGCTTGCAGGGGGCCGCAACTAATGAAAAACTGTTTTTT
TRBJ1-1 - - TRBV6-1 CASSYRQLNTEAFF TGTGCCAGCAGTTATAGACAGCTAAACACTGAAGCTTTCTTT
TRBJ2-2 - few TRBV29-1 CSVGVGSGELFF TGCAGCGTTGGAGTGGGGTCCGGGGAGCTGTTTTTT
TRBJ2-7 - - TRBV15 CATSRDSGREQYF TGTGCCACCAGCAGAGATTCGGGCAGAGAGCAGTACTTC
TRBJ2-7 - once TRBV2 CASSVNGWAYEQYF TGTGCCAGCAGTGTTAATGGGTGGGCGTACGAGCAGTACTTC
TRBJ1-2 TRBD1 few TRBV2 CASTGTGAGGYTF TGTGCCAGCACCGGGACAGGGGCAGGGGGCTACACCTTC
TRBJ1-6 - - TRBV19 CASSIGVPPSPLHF TGTGCCAGTAGTATAGGGGTGCCCCCTTCACCCCTCCACTTT
TRBJ2-3 - - TRBV29-1 CSGGQLRLDTQYF TGCAGCGGCGGACAGTTAAGATTGGATACGCAGTATTTT
TRBJ2-1 TRBD2 - TRBV10-1 CASSEKLAGFSEQFF TGCGCCAGCAGTGAGAAGCTAGCGGGATTTAGTGAGCAGTTCTTC
TRBJ1-3 - - TRBV7-2 CASSPLDLTGRDTIYF TGTGCCAGCAGCCCCCTAGATCTAACAGGCCGGGACACCATATATTTT
TRBJ2-4 - few TRBV5-6 CASSLRQPGNIQYF TGTGCCAGCAGCTTGCGGCAGCCAGGAAACATTCAGTACTTC
TRBJ1-5 - - TRBV19 CASSNPGPGGLNQPQHF TGTGCCAGTAGTAACCCCGGTCCGGGGGGACTCAATCAGCCCCAGCATTTT
TRBJ2-7 TRBD1 - TRBV29-1 CSVVSSPRQGVYF TGCAGCGTTGTTTCCTCGCCGAGACAGGGTGTGTACTTC
TRBJ2-1 TRBD1 once TRBV19 CASSTGRDRGYNEQFF TGTGCCAGTAGTACCGGCCGGGACAGGGGCTACAATGAGCAGTTCTTC
TRBJ2-3 - - TRBV28 CASSRRDTQYF TGTGCCAGCAGTCGGAGGGATACGCAGTATTTT
TRBJ1-1 - few TRBV2 CATTIDLNTEAFF TGTGCCACGACCATTGATTTGAACACTGAAGCTTTCTTT
TRBJ1-5 TRBD1 - TRBV19 CASSIDMGPGGQSQHF TGTGCCAGTAGTATAGATATGGGACCAGGGGGCCAGTCCCAGCATTTT
TRBJ1-3 - few TRBV7-9 CASSPKIRVGNTIYF TGTGCCAGCAGCCCGAAAATCAGGGTTGGAAACACCATATATTTT
TRBJ2-1 - - TRBV5-1 CASSLAIVGTNEQFF TGCGCCAGCAGCTTGGCCATAGTGGGGACGAATGAGCAGTTCTTC
TRBJ1-1 - few TRBV20-1 CSASLRTEAFF TGCAGTGCTAGCTTGAGAACTGAAGCTTTCTTT
TRBJ2-7 - - TRBV11-2 CASSSNRGRRNEQYF TGTGCCAGCAGCTCCAACCGGGGCCGACGGAACGAGCAGTACTTC
TRBJ1-1 TRBD1 once TRBV11-3 CASSSTWDRLNTEAFF TGTGCCAGCAGTTCAACATGGGACAGGTTGAACACTGAAGCTTTCTTT
TRBJ1-6 - few TRBV5-5 CASSPTGFKVHF TGTGCCAGCAGCCCCACAGGTTTTAAGGTCCACTTT
TRBJ1-2 - few TRBV2 CASSEAQAGIYGYTF TGTGCCAGCAGTGAAGCCCAGGCAGGGATCTATGGCTACACCTTC
TRBJ2-1 TRBD2 - TRBV30 CAWREAGRDNEQFF TGTGCCTGGAGAGAAGCGGGGAGGGACAATGAGCAGTTCTTC
TRBJ2-5 TRBD2 - TRBV5-4 CASSREVAGAQETQYF TGTGCCAGCAGCCGCGAGGTTGCGGGAGCTCAAGAGACCCAGTACTTC
TRBJ1-2 - once TRBV7-9 CASSLKPTGLQGDYGYTF TGTGCCAGCAGCTTAAAACCCACAGGTCTACAAGGGGACTATGGCTACACCTTC